This TCR beta chain was observed in a study of blood T cell repertoires in COVID-19. As for the study in general: T cells, B-cell-depleted T cells, or PBMCs supplied cDNA or gDNA.

This clone showed up just once. V was pared by 5 bases and J by 13 bases, with 12 bases between. The CDR3 is made up of 11 amino acids. CDR1 and CDR2 (germline): MNHEY, SVGAGI. Clones were sequenced by immunoSEQ multiplex PCR, and TCRdb holds only the in-frame ones, with some missing. The sample lists 25,000 to 35,000 clones; 65% to 90% were seen once. The chain recombines TRBV6-5 with TRBJ2-1; D remains unclear. Sequenced sample: peripheral blood. The TCR comes from a man aged 55 to 69 with active COVID-19. The CDR3 spells CASSTREAQFF. CDR3 in DNA: TGTGCCAGCAGTACGCGAGAGGCTCAGTTCTTC.